The clone carrying this T cell receptor (beta chain) occurred a few times. The age range of participants was about 18 to 90 years, with residence in about 25 US areas. Each recovered donor of Cohort 3 presented with two negative PCRs, clearance, or symptom resolution. This sample was included in a study of blood T cell repertoires in COVID-19. The wider study: PBMCs, B-cell-depleted T cells, or T cells provided the cDNA or gDNA that made up the material.

Original processing notes: Amplified reference gene primers provided the basis for estimating nucleated cell counts. Only in-frame clones appear in the TCRdb table, and some are missing; sequencing was by immunoSEQ multiplex PCR. Clone size and the V and J calls come from that table; the DNA yielded D and trimming. The sample shows about 160,000 clones, under 90% of them seen only once. In germline, CDR1 is LNHDA, CDR2 SQIVND (reference sequence). Trimming shortened V by 6 bases and J by 1 base, and 15 bases separated the two germline ends. The CDR3 is 15 amino acids. The sequence was obtained from a man aged 45-65 years who had recovered from COVID-19. The chain combines TRBV19 with TRBJ1-2; D ambiguous. Sample: PBMCs or T cells enriched from blood (not recorded which). The CDR3 loop reads CASSEGWLGNYGYTF. The CDR3 DNA reads as TGTGCCAGTAGCGAGGGCTGGTTAGGTAACTATGGCTACACCTTC.